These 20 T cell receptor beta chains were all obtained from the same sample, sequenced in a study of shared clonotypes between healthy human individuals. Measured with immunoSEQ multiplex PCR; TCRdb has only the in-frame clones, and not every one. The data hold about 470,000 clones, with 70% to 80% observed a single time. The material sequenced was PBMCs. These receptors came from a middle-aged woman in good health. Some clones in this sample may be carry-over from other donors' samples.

The CDR3 DNA sequence: TGCAGCGTTGGGCCATCAGGAGCGAACACCGGGGAGCTGTTTTTT. Translation gives CSVGPSGANTGELFF. This sequence joins TRBV29-1 and TRBJ2-2; no clear D. Germline V gene lookup returns CDR1 SQVTM and CDR2 ANQGSEA. This CDR3 has 15 amino acids. V lost 4 bases to trimming and J lost 0 bases, with 12 bases between them.

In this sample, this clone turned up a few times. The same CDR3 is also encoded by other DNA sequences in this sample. CDR3 nucleotide sequence: TGTGCCAGCAGTGTCCTAGCGGGGGACACCGGGGAGCTGTTTTTT. Its protein product is CASSVLAGDTGELFF. The rearrangement links TRBV6-4 to TRBJ2-2, with 10 bases matching TRBD2. The ends lost 4 bases at V and 3 bases at J; junction bases unmatched: 2. Germline V gene lookup returns CDR1 MRHNA and CDR2 SNTAGT. This CDR3 spans 15 amino acids.

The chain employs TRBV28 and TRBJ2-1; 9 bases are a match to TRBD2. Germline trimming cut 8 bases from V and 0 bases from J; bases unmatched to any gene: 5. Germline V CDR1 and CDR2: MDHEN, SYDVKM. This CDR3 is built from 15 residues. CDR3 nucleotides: TGTGCCAGCCAAATAGCGGGAGTCTCCTACAATGAGCAGTTCTTC. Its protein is CASQIAGVSYNEQFF.

CDR3: CASSLVGAYEQYF. The DNA for the CDR3 is TGTGCCAGCAGCTTAGTAGGGGCCTACGAGCAGTACTTC. The chain uses TRBV7-8 and TRBJ2-7, with D perhaps TRBD1 (5 bases). The CDR3 extends over 13 amino acids. Trimming took off 1 base at V and 2 bases at J, with 6 bases between the two ends. CDR1 SGHVS and CDR2 FQNEAQ come from the germline V gene.

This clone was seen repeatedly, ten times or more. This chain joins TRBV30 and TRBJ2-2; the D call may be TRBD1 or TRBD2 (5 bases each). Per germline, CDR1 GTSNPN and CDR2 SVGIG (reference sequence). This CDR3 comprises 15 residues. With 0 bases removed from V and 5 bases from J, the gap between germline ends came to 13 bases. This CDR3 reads CAWSVGERITGELFF. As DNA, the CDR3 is TGTGCCTGGAGTGTGGGGGAGAGGATTACCGGGGAGCTGTTTTTT.

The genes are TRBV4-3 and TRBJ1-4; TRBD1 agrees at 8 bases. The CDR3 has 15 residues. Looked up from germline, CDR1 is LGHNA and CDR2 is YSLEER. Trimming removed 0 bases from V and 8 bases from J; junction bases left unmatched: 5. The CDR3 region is CASSQEDRVGEKLFF. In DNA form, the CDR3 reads TGCGCCAGCAGCCAAGAGGACAGGGTGGGGGAAAAACTGTTTTTT.

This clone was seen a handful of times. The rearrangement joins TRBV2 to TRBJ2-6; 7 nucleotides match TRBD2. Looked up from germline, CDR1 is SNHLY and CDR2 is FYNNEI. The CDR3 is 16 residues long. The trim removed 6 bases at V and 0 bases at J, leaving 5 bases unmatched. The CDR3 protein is CASRGGEPSGANVLTF. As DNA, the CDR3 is TGTGCCAGCAGGGGAGGGGAGCCCTCTGGGGCCAACGTCCTGACTTTC. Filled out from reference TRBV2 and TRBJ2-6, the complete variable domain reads EPEVTQTPSHQVTQMGQEVILRCVPISNHLYFYWYRQILGQKVEFLVSFYNNEISEKSEIFDDQFSVERPDGSNFTLKIRSTKLEDSAMYFCASRGGEPSGANVLTFGAGSRLTVL.

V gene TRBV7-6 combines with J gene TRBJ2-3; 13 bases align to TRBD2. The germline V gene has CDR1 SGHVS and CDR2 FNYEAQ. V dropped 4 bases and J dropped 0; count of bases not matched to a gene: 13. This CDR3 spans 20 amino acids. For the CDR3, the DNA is TGTGCCAGCAGCTCCCGCCTCATCCGGGGACTAGCGGGGAGCACAGATACGCAGTATTTT. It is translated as CASSSRLIRGLAGSTDTQYF.

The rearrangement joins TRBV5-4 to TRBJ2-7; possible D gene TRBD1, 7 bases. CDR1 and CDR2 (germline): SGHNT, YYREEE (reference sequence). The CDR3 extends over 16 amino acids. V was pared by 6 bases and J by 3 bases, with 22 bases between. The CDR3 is CASTTMEGAGGYEQYF. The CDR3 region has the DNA TGTGCCAGCACCACGATGGAGGGGGCGGGTGGCTACGAGCAGTACTTC. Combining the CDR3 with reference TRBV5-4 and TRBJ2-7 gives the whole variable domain ETGVTQSPTHLIKTRGQQVTLRCSSQSGHNTVSWYQQALGQGPQFIFQYYREEENGRGNFPPRFSGLQFPNYSSELNVNALELDDSALYLCASTTMEGAGGYEQYFGPGTRLTVT.

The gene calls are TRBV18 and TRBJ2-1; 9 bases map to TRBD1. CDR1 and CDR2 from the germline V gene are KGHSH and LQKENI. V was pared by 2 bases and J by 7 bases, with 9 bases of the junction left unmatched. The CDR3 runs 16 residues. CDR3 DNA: TGTGCCAGCTCACCAAGTAAGGGACAGGGAAGAAATGAGCAGTTCTTC. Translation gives CASSPSKGQGRNEQFF.

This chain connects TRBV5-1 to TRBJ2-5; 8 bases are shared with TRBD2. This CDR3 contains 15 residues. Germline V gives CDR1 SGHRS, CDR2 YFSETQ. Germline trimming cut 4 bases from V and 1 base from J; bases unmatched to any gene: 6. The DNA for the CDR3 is TGCGCCAGCAGCGACACAAGCGGGAGCCAAGAGACCCAGTACTTC. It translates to CASSDTSGSQETQYF.

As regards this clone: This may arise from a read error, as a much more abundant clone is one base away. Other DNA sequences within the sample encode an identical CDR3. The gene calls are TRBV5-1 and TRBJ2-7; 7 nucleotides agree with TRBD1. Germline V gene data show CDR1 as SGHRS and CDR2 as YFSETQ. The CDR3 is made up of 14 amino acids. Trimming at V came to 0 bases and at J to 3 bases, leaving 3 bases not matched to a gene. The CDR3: CASSLAGDSYEQYF. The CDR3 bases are TGCGCCAGCAGCTTGGCCGGGGACAGCTACGAGCAGTACTTC.

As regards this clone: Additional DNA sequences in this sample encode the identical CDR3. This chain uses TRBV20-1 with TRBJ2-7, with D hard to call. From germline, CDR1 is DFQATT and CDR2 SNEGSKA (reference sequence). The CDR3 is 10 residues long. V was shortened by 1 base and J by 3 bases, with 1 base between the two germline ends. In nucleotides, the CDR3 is TGCAGTGCTAGAGGCTACGAGCAGTACTTC. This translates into CSARGYEQYF.

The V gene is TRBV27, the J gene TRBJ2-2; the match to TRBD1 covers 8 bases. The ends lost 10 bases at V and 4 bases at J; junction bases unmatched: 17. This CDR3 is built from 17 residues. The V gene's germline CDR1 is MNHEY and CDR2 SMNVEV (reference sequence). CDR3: CATPGQVLPRVTGELFF. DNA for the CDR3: TGTGCCACCCCGGGACAGGTACTACCTAGGGTCACCGGGGAGCTGTTTTTT.

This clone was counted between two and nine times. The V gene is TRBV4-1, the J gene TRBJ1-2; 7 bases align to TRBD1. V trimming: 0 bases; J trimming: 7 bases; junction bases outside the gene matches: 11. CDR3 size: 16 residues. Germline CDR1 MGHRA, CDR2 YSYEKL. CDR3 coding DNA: TGCGCCAGCAGCCAAGAGACAGGGTATTCTTCCTTTGGCTACACCTTC. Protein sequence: CASSQETGYSSFGYTF.

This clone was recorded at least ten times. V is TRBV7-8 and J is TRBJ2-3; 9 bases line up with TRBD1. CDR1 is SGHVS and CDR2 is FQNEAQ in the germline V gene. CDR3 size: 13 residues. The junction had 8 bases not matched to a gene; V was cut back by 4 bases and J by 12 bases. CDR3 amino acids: CASSSSRDREQYF. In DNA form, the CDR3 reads TGTGCCAGCAGCTCGAGCCGGGACAGGGAACAGTATTTT. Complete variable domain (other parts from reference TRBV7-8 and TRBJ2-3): GAGVSQSPRYKVAKRGQDVALRCDPISGHVSLFWYQQALGQGPEFLTYFQNEAQLDKSGLPSDRFFAERPEGSVSTLKIQRTQQEDSAVYLCASSSSRDREQYFGPGTRLTVL.

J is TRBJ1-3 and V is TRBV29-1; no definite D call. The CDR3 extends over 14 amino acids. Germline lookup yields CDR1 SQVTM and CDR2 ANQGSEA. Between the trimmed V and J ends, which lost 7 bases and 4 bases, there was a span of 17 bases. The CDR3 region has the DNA TGCAGCGCTCAGACTTCATTGGGCGGAAACACCATATATTTT. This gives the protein CSAQTSLGGNTIYF.

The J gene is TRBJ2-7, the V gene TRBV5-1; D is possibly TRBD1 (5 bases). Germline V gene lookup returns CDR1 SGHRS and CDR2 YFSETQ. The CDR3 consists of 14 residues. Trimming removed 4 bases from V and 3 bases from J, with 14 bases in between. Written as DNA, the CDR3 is TGCGCCAGCAGCGACCAGGGAACTGACTACGAGCAGTACTTC. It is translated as CASSDQGTDYEQYF. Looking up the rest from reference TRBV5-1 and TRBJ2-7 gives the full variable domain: KAGVTQTPRYLIKTRGQQVTLSCSPISGHRSVSWYQQTPGQGLQFLFEYFSETQRNKGNFPGRFSGRQFSNSRSEMNVSTLELGDSALYLCASSDQGTDYEQYFGPGTRLTVT.

The CDR3 nucleotides are TGTGCCAGCAGCAAACTAGCGGGAGGGGGTGAGCAGTACTTC. Translation gives CASSKLAGGGEQYF. The chain has TRBV7-2 and TRBJ2-7, with TRBD2 matching over 13 bases. The germline CDR1 and CDR2 sequences are SGHTA and FQGNSA. Trimming removed 5 bases from V and 7 bases from J; junction bases left unmatched: 5. The CDR3 is made up of 14 amino acids.

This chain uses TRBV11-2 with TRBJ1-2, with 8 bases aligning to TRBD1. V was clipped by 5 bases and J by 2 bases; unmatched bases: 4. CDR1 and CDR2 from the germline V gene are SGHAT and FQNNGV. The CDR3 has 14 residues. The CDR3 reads CASSVQGGNYGYTF. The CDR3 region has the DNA TGTGCCAGCAGCGTACAGGGGGGAAACTATGGCTACACCTTC.